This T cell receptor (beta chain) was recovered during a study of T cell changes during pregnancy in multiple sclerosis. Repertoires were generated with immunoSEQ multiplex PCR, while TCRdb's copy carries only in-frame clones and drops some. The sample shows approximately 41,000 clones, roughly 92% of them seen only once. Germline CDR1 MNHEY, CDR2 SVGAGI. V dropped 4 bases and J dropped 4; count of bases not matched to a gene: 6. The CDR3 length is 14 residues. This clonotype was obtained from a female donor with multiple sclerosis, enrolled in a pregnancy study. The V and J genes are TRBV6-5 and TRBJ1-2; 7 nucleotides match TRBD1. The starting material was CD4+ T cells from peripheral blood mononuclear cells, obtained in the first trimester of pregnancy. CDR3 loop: CASSFDRAPYGYTF. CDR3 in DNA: TGTGCCAGCAGTTTCGACAGGGCGCCCTATGGCTACACCTTC.